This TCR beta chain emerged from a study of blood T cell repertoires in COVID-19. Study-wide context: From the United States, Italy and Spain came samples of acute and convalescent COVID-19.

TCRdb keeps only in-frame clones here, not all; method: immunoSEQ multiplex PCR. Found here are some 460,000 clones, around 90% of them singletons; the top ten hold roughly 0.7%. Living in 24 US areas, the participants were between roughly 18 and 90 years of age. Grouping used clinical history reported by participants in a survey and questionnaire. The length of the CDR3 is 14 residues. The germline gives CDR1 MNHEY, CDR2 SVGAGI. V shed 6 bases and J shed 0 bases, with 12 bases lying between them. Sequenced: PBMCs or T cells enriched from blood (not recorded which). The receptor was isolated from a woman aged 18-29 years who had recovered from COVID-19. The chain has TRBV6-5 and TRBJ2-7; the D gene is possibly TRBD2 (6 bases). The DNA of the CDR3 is TGTGCCAGCAGAACCCGGGACTTCTCCTACGAGCAGTACTTC. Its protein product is CASRTRDFSYEQYF.